The T cell receptor (beta chain) described here comes from a study of OX40 agonist ivuxolimab in advanced cancers. Study-level background: Hepatocellular carcinoma, melanoma, renal cell or head and neck cancer occurred in dose-escalation patients. Among those enrolled, mean age was roughly 62 years (range about 23 to 80) and 70% to 85% were male.

The V gene end was trimmed by 4 bases and the J gene end by 5 bases; junction bases not matched to a gene: 5. CDR1 SGDLS and CDR2 YYNGEE come from the germline V gene. The CDR3 is 13 amino acids. The method was immunoSEQ multiplex PCR; TCRdb's version includes in-frame clones alone and lacks a portion of them. Of approximately 69,000 clones listed, approximately 94% are singletons. The material was CD4+ or CD8+ T cells sorted from blood, obtained in a trial of the OX40 agonist ivuxolimab. This receptor was taken from an adult with an advanced solid tumor such as melanoma, head and neck, liver or kidney cancer. V is TRBV9 and J is TRBJ2-5, with TRBD1 matching over 7 bases. The CDR3 DNA is TGTGCCAGCAGCTCCCGACAGGGCGAGACCCAGTACTTC. This sequence encodes CASSSRQGETQYF.